This TCR beta chain derives from a study of blood T cells in healthy people across ages. Study-wide context: Per every two T cells, about one barcoded beta molecule was captured by template switching. Study findings and constraints: Strong correlation was found linking TCR beta diversity to naive T cell percentage.

The use of a sample-barcoded 5' primer and a J-beta primer mix characterized a second PCR of about 7 to 12 cycles. CDR3-containing paired-end reads numbering at least 2.5 million came from each sample. TCRdb passed the 5' RACE reads through MiXCR, listing each CDR3 protein once. The data contain 700,000 or so distinct CDR3 sequences, 22% of them singletons. The germline gives CDR1 PRHDT, CDR2 FYEKMQ (reference sequence). The CDR3 contains 19 residues. V lost 4 bases and J 4 bases, leaving 29 bases between the germline ends. Details on this clonotype: What it binds is not known.

Sequences were obtained from blood. This TCR came from a man aged 70-80 years in good health. The rearrangement uses TRBV13 and TRBJ2-7; a possible D gene is TRBD2 (6 bases). The CDR3 is CASSSDRDWVMGISYEQYF. CDR3 in DNA: TGTGCCAGCAGCTCCGATCGGGACTGGGTGATGGGGATATCTTACGAGCAGTACTTC.